The clone carrying this TCR beta chain has only one observation. The RNA, about 0.5 to 1 ug, was put through reverse transcription using random hexamers. TCRdb reprocessed the immunoSEQ multiplex PCR reads with MiXCR, giving one entry per CDR3 protein. The data hold approximately 170,000 distinct CDR3 sequences, with about 92% observed a single time. Germline V gives CDR1 MDHEN, CDR2 SYDVKM. Trimming took off 2 bases at V and 6 bases at J, with 11 bases between the two ends. This CDR3 spans 14 amino acids. This sample is part of a study of CD8 T cells in Susac syndrome. This sequence was found in a human donor in good health. The chain employs TRBV28 and TRBJ1-5; D remains unclear. Material: CD4+ T cells from PBMCs. The CDR3 region has the DNA TGTGCCAGCAGTTTAAGCGGGATGGCTCAGCCCCAGCATTTT. Amino acid sequence: CASSLSGMAQPQHF.